What follows describes a single T cell receptor beta chain. Antigen specificity is unknown. CDR1 is SGHVS and CDR2 is FNYEAQ in the germline V gene. The V gene lost 5 bases and the J gene lost 0 bases, with 11 bases spanning the gap. The CDR3 consists of 15 residues. Researchers partitioned CD4+ cells into CD45RA+ naive and CD45RA-negative memory subsets. This sample was included in a study of shared clonotypes between healthy human individuals. The data were produced by immunoSEQ multiplex PCR, yet TCRdb's version contains in-frame clones alone and is incomplete. The profile shows 2 million to 2.5 million clones, around 92% of them singletons. Study-level results: Sample collection involved blood only; tissue repertoires are likely different.

The gene calls are TRBV7-6 and TRBJ1-5; unclear D gene. Sequencing was performed on naive CD4+ T cells from PBMCs. Subset noted: CD45RA+ positively selected. This sequence originates from a man aged 18-30 years in good health. Some clones in this sample may be carry-over from other donors' samples. The CDR3 is CASSATGDSNQPQHF. The CDR3 DNA sequence: TGTGCCAGCAGCGCTACCGGGGATAGCAATCAGCCCCAGCATTTT.